This T cell receptor (beta chain) was recorded in a study of blood T cell repertoires in COVID-19. Overall study: PBMCs, B-cell-depleted T cells, or T cells were the source of the cDNA or gDNA that made up the material.

Sequenced by immunoSEQ multiplex PCR; TCRdb stores in-frame clones only, minus some. The sample holds over 100,000 clones, about nine tenths seen once. Sequenced sample: peripheral blood. This TCR derives from a man in his forties or fifties with acute or convalescent COVID-19.

CDR3 in amino acids: CASSSPLAGGGETQYF. The CDR3 DNA is TGTGCCAGCAGCTCACCCCTAGCGGGGGGTGGCGAGACCCAGTACTTC. V usage is TRBV7-6 and J usage is TRBJ2-5; TRBD2 aligns across 11 bases. The V and J ends lost 4 bases and 5 bases, in that order; junction bases with no gene match: 9. Germline V gives CDR1 SGHVS, CDR2 FNYEAQ. The CDR3 length is 16 residues.